Below, 21 T cell receptor beta chains from the same sample are listed, as sequenced in a study of T-cell reconstitution after alpha-beta-depleted transplantation in children. A TCRbeta library incorporating unique molecular identifiers was prepared. A single record per CDR3 protein comes from TCRdb applying MiXCR to the PCR reads. The sample carries around 680,000 distinct CDR3 sequences, over 15% recorded once. The sequenced sample was PBMCs from the stem cell graft donor, obtained from the stem cell graft. Every receptor here comes from a human donor who donated a stem cell graft to a child with acute myeloid leukemia.

V and J are TRBV7-2 and TRBJ1-2, with D hard to call. The CDR3 is made up of 13 amino acids. V lost 1 base and J 7 bases, leaving 10 bases between the germline ends. Germline CDR1 SGHTA, CDR2 FQGNSA. In DNA form, the CDR3 reads TGTGCCAGCAGCTTAGTCCGGTGGCTTGGCTACACCTTC. Amino acids: CASSLVRWLGYTF.

The sample holds many counts of this clonotype. The chain links TRBV10-3 to TRBJ2-5; a weak D match, TRBD1 (6 bases). The germline V gene has CDR1 ENHRY and CDR2 SYGVKD. Trimming pared 1 base from V and 2 bases from J, leaving 8 bases between. This CDR3 region has 14 residues. The chain's CDR3 is CAISEYGQQETQYF. CDR3 DNA: TGTGCCATCAGTGAGTATGGACAGCAAGAGACCCAGTACTTC.

This clonotype was counted only a few times. This chain joins TRBV12-3 or TRBV12-4 and TRBJ2-7; D perhaps matches TRBD2 (6 bases). V lost 3 bases to trimming and J lost 3 bases, with 15 bases between them. This CDR3 is 15 amino acids long. The DNA for the CDR3 is TGTGCCAGCAGTTTCACGGGACTCACCCTCTACGAGCAGTACTTC. Its translation: CASSFTGLTLYEQYF.

The chain employs TRBV6-5 and TRBJ1-1, with D uncertain. The V and J ends lost 7 bases and 1 base respectively, with 16 bases between them. This CDR3 has 15 amino acids. Germline lookup yields CDR1 MNHEY and CDR2 SVGAGI. The CDR3 nucleotides read TGTGCCAGCAACCCCAAGCGACCCTCGAACACTGAAGCTTTCTTT. Its protein product is CASNPKRPSNTEAFF.

This clonotype showed up just a few times. The chain uses TRBV24-1 and TRBJ2-2; the D gene is possibly TRBD2 (6 bases). V dropped 10 bases and J dropped 3 bases, with 14 bases sitting between them. The CDR3 totals 14 residues. The germline V gene encodes CDR1 KGHDR and CDR2 SFDVKD. CDR3 DNA sequence: TGTGCCACGGGCGGGGCAGGCCACACCGGGGAGCTGTTTTTT. Protein product: CATGGAGHTGELFF.

The V gene is TRBV5-1, the J gene TRBJ2-1, with 9 bases identical to TRBD1. V shed 1 base and J 6 bases; nucleotides not matched to a gene: 5. CDR1 is SGHRS, CDR2 YFSETQ, per germline. The CDR3 runs to 15 residues. CDR3 in DNA: TGCGCCAGCAGCTTGAACAGGGGGCCCCTCAATGAGCAGTTCTTC. It is translated as CASSLNRGPLNEQFF.

Many counts were recorded for this clonotype. The chain links TRBV27 to TRBJ1-6; no reliable D call. The V end was cut by 3 bases, the J end by 10 bases, with 7 bases between. This CDR3 region has 12 residues. Germline values: CDR1 MNHEY, CDR2 SMNVEV (reference sequence). The CDR3 nucleotides are TGTGCCAGCAGTTTGTTTGGCTCACCCCTCCACTTT. It encodes CASSLFGSPLHF.

The rearrangement uses TRBV28 and TRBJ1-4; the D gene is possibly TRBD1 (5 bases). Looked up from germline, CDR1 is MDHEN and CDR2 is SYDVKM. The length of the CDR3 is 14 residues. Trimming stripped 2 bases from V and 8 bases from J, with 12 bases between. CDR3: CASSLNGDHEKLFF. The CDR3 nucleotides are TGTGCCAGCAGTTTAAACGGGGACCACGAAAAACTGTTTTTT.

This clonotype was seen more than once but under ten times. The rearrangement joins TRBV13 to TRBJ2-3; TRBD2 matches at 7 bases. Losses at the gene ends were 1 base for V and 4 bases for J; bases not matched to a gene: 11. The CDR3 contains 17 residues. The germline V gene encodes CDR1 PRHDT and CDR2 FYEKMQ (reference sequence). CDR3 in amino acids: CASSLDFGGGSADTQYF. CDR3 DNA: TGTGCCAGCAGCTTAGACTTCGGCGGGGGTAGTGCAGATACGCAGTATTTT.

This clonotype came up many times. The J gene is TRBJ2-3, the V gene TRBV9, with a weak D call TRBD1 (6 bases). Trimming took off 0 bases at V and 3 bases at J, with 11 bases between the two ends. The CDR3 consists of 15 residues. Looked up from germline, CDR1 is SGDLS and CDR2 is YYNGEE. The CDR3 nucleotides are TGTGCCAGCAGCGTAGAGGGGGTTCGGACAGATACGCAGTATTTT. Encoded protein: CASSVEGVRTDTQYF.

A few counts support this clonotype. The V and J genes are TRBV28 and TRBJ2-1; 12 positions match TRBD1. CDR1 is MDHEN, CDR2 SYDVKM, per germline. CDR3 length: 17 amino acids. V dropped 3 bases and J dropped 7; count of bases not matched to a gene: 10. CDR3 in amino acids: CASSFLPGDRGRNEQFF. The CDR3 coding sequence is TGTGCCAGCAGTTTCCTGCCCGGGGACAGGGGGCGAAATGAGCAGTTCTTC. The entire variable domain, with the rest obtained from reference TRBV28 and TRBJ2-1, is as follows: DVKVTQSSRYLVKRTGEKVFLECVQDMDHENMFWYRQDPGLGLRLIYFSYDVKMKEKGDIPEGYSVSREKKERFSLILESASTNQTSMYLCASSFLPGDRGRNEQFFGPGTRLTVL.

The gene calls are TRBV9 and TRBJ1-2, with a tentative D call TRBD1 (5 bases). Germline values: CDR1 SGDLS, CDR2 YYNGEE. The V and J ends lost 2 bases and 4 bases respectively, with 9 bases between them. This CDR3 has 13 amino acids. The CDR3 DNA sequence: TGTGCCAGCAGCGTGGGCGGGACCTATGGCTACACCTTC. Amino acid sequence: CASSVGGTYGYTF.

V gene TRBV7-7 combines with J gene TRBJ2-3; 8 positions agree with TRBD2. The CDR3 spans 13 residues. Germline V gene sequence: CDR1 SSHAT, CDR2 FNYEAQ (reference sequence). V lost 3 bases, J lost 6 bases, and 2 bases stayed unmatched. CDR3 sequence (DNA): TGTGCCAGCAGCTTGGCTAGCGGGGATACGCAGTATTTT. This codes for CASSLASGDTQYF.

The table lists this clonotype with a count of one. This may be a read error: a much more frequent sequence differs by one nucleotide. The chain is built from TRBV20-1 and TRBJ2-3, with 7 bases aligning to TRBD2. The germline V gene encodes CDR1 DFQATT and CDR2 SNEGSKA (reference sequence). This CDR3 contains 16 residues. The CDR3 reads CCARAGLGGGTDTQYF. The DNA of the CDR3 is TGCTGTGCTAGAGCTGGACTAGGAGGGGGCACAGATACGCAGTATTTT.

J is TRBJ1-6 and V is TRBV9; no reliable D call. The CDR3 has 16 amino acids. Germline CDR1 is SGDLS and CDR2 is YYNGEE. V dropped 4 bases and J dropped 6 bases, with 17 bases sitting between them. In DNA, the CDR3 is TGTGCCAGCAGCTCCCAGAGTGCGATATCTAATTCACCCCTCCACTTT. Its protein is CASSSQSAISNSPLHF.

This clonotype was seen repeatedly, ten times or more. The chain links TRBV20-1 to TRBJ2-5; D is unclear. CDR3 length equals 12 residues. Trimming stripped 3 bases from V and 2 bases from J, with 7 bases between. Germline loops: CDR1 DFQATT, CDR2 SNEGSKA (reference sequence). The CDR3 is CSASKGQETQYF. The CDR3 DNA reads TGCAGTGCTAGTAAGGGACAAGAGACCCAGTACTTC.

This clonotype was detected a few times. The CDR3 loop is CASTHTGTGNSPLHF. CDR3 nucleotide sequence: TGTGCCAGCACCCATACCGGGACGGGAAATTCACCCCTCCACTTT. The chain has TRBV11-2 and TRBJ1-6; D is possibly TRBD1 (5 bases). This CDR3 region has 15 residues. CDR1 SGHAT and CDR2 FQNNGV come from the germline V gene. The V and J ends lost 7 bases and 7 bases respectively, with 17 bases between them.

The rearrangement joins TRBV20-1 to TRBJ2-3; unclear D gene. The CDR3 runs to 11 residues. Germline V lookup: CDR1 DFQATT, CDR2 SNEGSKA (reference sequence). Trimming took 5 bases from V and 3 from J, leaving 6 bases between them. CDR3 coding DNA: TGCAGTGCTGACACTACAGATACGCAGTATTTT. Encoded protein: CSADTTDTQYF.

The chain employs TRBV10-1 and TRBJ1-6, with 10 bases aligning to TRBD1. Trimming removed 5 bases from V and 10 bases from J; junction bases left unmatched: 17. The CDR3 is 18 residues long. From germline, CDR1 is WNHNN and CDR2 SYGVQD (reference sequence). The CDR3 DNA follows: TGCGCCAGCAGTCCCAGGGACGGGACAGGGGATAAAAGATCACCCCTCCACTTT. Translation: CASSPRDGTGDKRSPLHF.

Comment on this clonotype: This may be a read error: a much more frequent sequence differs by one nucleotide. The V and J genes are TRBV5-5 and TRBJ2-1; D ambiguous. The CDR3 covers 14 residues. Germline-derived CDR1 and CDR2 are SGHKS and YYEKEE (reference sequence). The CDR3 sequence: CASSPLGTGNEQVF. DNA of the CDR3: TGTGCCAGCAGCCCGCTAGGTACCGGCAATGAGCAGGTCTTC.

The chain is built from TRBV28 and TRBJ2-2; D possibly matches TRBD1 or TRBD2 (5 bases each). CDR1 and CDR2 (germline): MDHEN, SYDVKM. The CDR3 loop spans 15 amino acids. Trimming took 5 bases from V and 7 from J, leaving 17 bases between them. CDR3 region: CASSPPRGRGGELFF. CDR3 nucleotide sequence: TGTGCCAGCAGTCCTCCACGGGGTAGGGGCGGGGAGCTGTTTTTT.